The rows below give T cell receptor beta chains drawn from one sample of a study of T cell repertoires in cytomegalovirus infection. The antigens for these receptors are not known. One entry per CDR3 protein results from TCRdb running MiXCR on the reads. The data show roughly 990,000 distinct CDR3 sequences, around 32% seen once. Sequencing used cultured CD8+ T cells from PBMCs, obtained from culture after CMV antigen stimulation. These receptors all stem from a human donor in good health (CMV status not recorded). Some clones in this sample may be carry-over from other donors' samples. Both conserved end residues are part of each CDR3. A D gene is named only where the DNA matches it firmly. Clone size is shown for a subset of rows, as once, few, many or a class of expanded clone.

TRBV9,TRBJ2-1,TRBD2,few,CASSVGPFKLAGLSYNEQFF,TGTGCCAGCAGCGTAGGCCCCTTTAAACTAGCGGGGCTTTCATACAATGAGCAGTTCTTC
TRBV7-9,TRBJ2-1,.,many,CASRPNPGSSYNEQFF,TGTGCCAGCAGACCGAATCCAGGGAGCTCCTACAATGAGCAGTTCTTC
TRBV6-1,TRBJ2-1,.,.,CASSESGMLPNEQFF,TGTGCCAGCAGTGAATCAGGGATGTTGCCCAATGAGCAGTTCTTC
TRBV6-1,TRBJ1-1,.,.,CASSDPRGNTEAFF,TGTGCCAGCAGTGATCCCCGGGGGAACACTGAAGCTTTCTTT
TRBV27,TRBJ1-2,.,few,CASGHPYRAYGYTF,TGTGCCAGCGGGCATCCTTACAGGGCCTATGGCTACACCTTC
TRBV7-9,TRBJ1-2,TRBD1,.,CASILGTGDHYGYTF,TGTGCCAGCATCCTCGGGACAGGCGACCACTATGGCTACACCTTC
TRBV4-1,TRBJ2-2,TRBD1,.,CASSQVSGTGPGELFF,TGCGCCAGCAGCCAGGTATCCGGGACAGGTCCCGGGGAGCTGTTTTTT
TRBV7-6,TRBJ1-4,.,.,CASSLKDSYNEKLFF,TGTGCCAGCAGCTTAAAAGACAGTTATAATGAAAAACTGTTTTTT
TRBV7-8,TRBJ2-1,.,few,CASSLARFYNEQFF,TGTGCCAGCAGCTTAGCCAGGTTTTACAATGAGCAGTTCTTC
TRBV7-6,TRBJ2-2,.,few,CASSLVDGTNTGELFF,TGTGCCAGCAGCTTAGTAGACGGGACGAACACCGGGGAGCTGTTTTTT
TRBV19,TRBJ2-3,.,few,CASSIPAYPDTQYF,TGTGCCAGTAGTATACCGGCATATCCAGATACGCAGTATTTT
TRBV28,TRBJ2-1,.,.,CASSLRILGNEQFF,TGTGCCAGCAGTTTAAGAATCCTCGGAAATGAGCAGTTCTTC
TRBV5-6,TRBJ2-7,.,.,CASSSQDSTYEQYF,TGTGCCAGCAGCTCGCAGGACAGTACCTACGAGCAGTACTTC
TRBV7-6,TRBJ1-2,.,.,CASSLKGVTASYIGGYTF,TGTGCCAGCAGCTTAAAGGGGGTCACCGCTAGCTATATTGGTGGCTACACCTTC
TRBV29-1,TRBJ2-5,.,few,CSVGAEIQETQYF,TGCAGCGTTGGGGCAGAAATACAAGAGACCCAGTACTTC
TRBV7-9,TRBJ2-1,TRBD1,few,CASSTLGQGSYNEQFF,TGTGCCAGCAGCACCCTCGGACAGGGCTCCTACAATGAGCAGTTCTTC
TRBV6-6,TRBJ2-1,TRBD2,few,CASSSGGGPRNEQFF,TGTGCCAGCAGTTCCGGGGGAGGGCCCCGCAATGAGCAGTTCTTC
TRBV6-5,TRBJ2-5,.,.,CASSRSRGLQETQYF,TGTGCCAGCAGCCGCTCGCGGGGCCTCCAAGAGACCCAGTACTTC
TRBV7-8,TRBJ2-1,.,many,CASSLGTGDEQFF,TGTGCCAGCAGCTTAGGAACAGGAGATGAGCAGTTCTTC
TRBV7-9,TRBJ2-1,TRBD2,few,CASSVGGNPFNEQFF,TGTGCCAGCAGCGTGGGAGGGAACCCATTCAATGAGCAGTTCTTC
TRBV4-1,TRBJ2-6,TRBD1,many,CASSQDFGTGFSGANVLTF,TGCGCCAGCAGCCAAGATTTTGGGACAGGGTTTTCTGGGGCCAACGTCCTGACTTTC
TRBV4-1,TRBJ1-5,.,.,CASSQDVNDGQPQHF,TGCGCCAGCAGCCAAGATGTGAATGACGGTCAGCCCCAGCATTTT
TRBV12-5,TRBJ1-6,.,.,CASNPGANNSPLHF,TGTGCTAGTAACCCAGGGGCCAATAATTCACCCCTCCACTTT
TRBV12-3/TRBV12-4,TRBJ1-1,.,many,CASSWINTEAFF,TGTGCCAGCAGTTGGATTAACACTGAAGCTTTCTTT
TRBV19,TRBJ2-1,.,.,CATELGGYNEQFF,TGTGCCACTGAACTAGGGGGATACAATGAGCAGTTCTTC
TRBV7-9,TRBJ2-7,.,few,CASSLSVAEQYF,TGTGCCAGCAGCTTATCGGTGGCCGAGCAGTACTTC
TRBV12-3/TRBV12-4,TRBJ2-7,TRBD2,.,CASRQPSGDYEQYF,TGTGCCAGCCGGCAACCTAGCGGGGACTACGAGCAGTACTTC
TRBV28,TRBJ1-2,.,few,CASSFTGLNGYTF,TGTGCCAGCAGTTTTACGGGGCTGAATGGCTACACCTTC
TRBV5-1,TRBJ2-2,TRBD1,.,CASSAGQGELFF,TGCGCCAGCAGCGCCGGACAGGGAGAACTGTTTTTT
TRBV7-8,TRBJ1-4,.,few,CASSLDGWAGEKLFF,TGTGCCAGCAGCTTAGACGGCTGGGCGGGAGAAAAACTGTTTTTT
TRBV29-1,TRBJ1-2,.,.,CSVLGVGTDYGYTF,TGCAGCGTCCTAGGAGTGGGGACGGATTATGGCTACACCTTC
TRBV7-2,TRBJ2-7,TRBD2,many,CASSFVLAGARYEQYF,TGTGCCAGCAGCTTTGTTTTAGCGGGGGCGCGCTACGAGCAGTACTTC
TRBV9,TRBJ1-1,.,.,CASSVQGKVNTEAFF,TGTGCCAGCAGCGTACAGGGAAAGGTGAACACTGAAGCTTTCTTT
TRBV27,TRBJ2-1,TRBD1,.,CASATGGGQFF,TGTGCCAGCGCTACAGGGGGTGGACAGTTCTTC
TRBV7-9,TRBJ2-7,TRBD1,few,CASSLNGQGVFTYEQYF,TGTGCCAGCAGCTTAAATGGACAGGGGGTCTTTACCTACGAGCAGTACTTC
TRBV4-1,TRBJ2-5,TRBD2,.,CASSQAGGTSGWTYQETQYF,TGCGCCAGCAGCCAAGCAGGAGGGACTAGCGGGTGGACGTACCAAGAGACCCAGTACTTC
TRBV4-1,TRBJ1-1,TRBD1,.,CASSQRTGVNTAAFF,TGCGCCAGCAGCCAACGGACAGGGGTGAACACTGCAGCTTTCTTT
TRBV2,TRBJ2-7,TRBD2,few,CASHWTSGAYEQYF,TGTGCCAGCCACTGGACTAGCGGGGCCTACGAGCAGTACTTC
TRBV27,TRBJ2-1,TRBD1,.,CAGSSQGYDEQFF,TGTGCCGGCAGCTCACAGGGGTACGATGAGCAGTTCTTC
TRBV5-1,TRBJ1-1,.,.,CASSRGEIYTEAFF,TGCGCCAGCAGCCGAGGTGAGATTTACACTGAAGCTTTCTTT
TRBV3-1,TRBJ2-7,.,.,CASSNRQSSDYEQYF,TGTGCCAGCAGCAACCGACAGAGTAGCGACTACGAGCAGTACTTC
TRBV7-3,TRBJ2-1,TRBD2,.,CASSFFGGGYNEQFF,TGTGCCAGCAGCTTCTTTGGCGGGGGGTACAATGAGCAGTTCTTC
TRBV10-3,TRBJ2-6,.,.,CAISVYLSGANVLTF,TGTGCCATCAGTGTTTACCTGTCTGGGGCCAACGTCCTGACTTTC
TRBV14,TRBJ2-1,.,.,CASSQAKRVPYNEQFF,TGTGCCAGCAGCCAAGCTAAGCGGGTGCCCTACAATGAGCAGTTCTTC